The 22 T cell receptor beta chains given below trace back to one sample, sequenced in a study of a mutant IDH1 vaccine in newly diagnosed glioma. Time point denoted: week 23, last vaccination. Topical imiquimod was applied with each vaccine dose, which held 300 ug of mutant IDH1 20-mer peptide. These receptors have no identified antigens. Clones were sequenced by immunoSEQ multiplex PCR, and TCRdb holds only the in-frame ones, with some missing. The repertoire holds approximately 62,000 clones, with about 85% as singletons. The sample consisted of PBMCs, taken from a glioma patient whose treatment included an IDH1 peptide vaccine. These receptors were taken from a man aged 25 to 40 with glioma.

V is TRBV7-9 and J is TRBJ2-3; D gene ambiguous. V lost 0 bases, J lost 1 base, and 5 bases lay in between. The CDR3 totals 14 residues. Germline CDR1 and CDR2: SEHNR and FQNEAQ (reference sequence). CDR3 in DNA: TGTGCCAGCAGCTTAGCGAGAGGCACAGATACGCAGTATTTT. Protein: CASSLARGTDTQYF.

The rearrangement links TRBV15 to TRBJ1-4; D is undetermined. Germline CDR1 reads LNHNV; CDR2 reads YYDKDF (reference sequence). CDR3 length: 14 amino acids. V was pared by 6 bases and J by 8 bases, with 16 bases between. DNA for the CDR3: TGTGCCACCAGTTTTAACGTTGATCGGGAAAAACTGTTTTTT. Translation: CATSFNVDREKLFF.

Here the CDR3 reads CASSNRDSGTDTQYF. The CDR3 DNA reads TGTGCCAGCAGTAACCGGGACAGTGGCACAGATACGCAGTATTTT. The chain has TRBV27 and TRBJ2-3, with 7 bases lining up with TRBD1. V was clipped by 5 bases and J by 1 base; unmatched bases: 6. CDR3 length equals 15 residues. Germline CDR1 and CDR2: MNHEY and SMNVEV (reference sequence).

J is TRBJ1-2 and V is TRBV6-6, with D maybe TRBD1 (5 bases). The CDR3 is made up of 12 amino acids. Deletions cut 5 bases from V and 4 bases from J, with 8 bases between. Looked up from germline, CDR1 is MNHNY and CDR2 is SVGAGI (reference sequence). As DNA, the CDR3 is TGTGCCAGCAGTGGGGGGGGCTATGGCTACACCTTC. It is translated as CASSGGGYGYTF.

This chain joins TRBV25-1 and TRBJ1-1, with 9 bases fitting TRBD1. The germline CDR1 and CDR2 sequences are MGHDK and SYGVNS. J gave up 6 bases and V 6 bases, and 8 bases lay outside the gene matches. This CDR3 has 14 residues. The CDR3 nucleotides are TGTGCCAGCAGCGGACAGGGGTTGGTGCCTGAAGCTTTCTTT. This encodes CASSGQGLVPEAFF.

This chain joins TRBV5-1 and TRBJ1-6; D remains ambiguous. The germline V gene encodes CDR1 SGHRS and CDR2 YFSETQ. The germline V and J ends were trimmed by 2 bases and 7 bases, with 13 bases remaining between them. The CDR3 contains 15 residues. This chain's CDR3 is CASSFAEGVNSPLHF. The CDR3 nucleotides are TGCGCCAGCAGCTTCGCCGAGGGAGTAAATTCACCCCTCCACTTT.

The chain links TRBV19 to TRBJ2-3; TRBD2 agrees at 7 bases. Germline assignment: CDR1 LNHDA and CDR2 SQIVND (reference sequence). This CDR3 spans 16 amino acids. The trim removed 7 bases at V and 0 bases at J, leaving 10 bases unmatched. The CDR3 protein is CASTNRGGGSTDTQYF. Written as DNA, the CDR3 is TGTGCCAGTACCAATCGGGGCGGGGGTAGCACAGATACGCAGTATTTT.

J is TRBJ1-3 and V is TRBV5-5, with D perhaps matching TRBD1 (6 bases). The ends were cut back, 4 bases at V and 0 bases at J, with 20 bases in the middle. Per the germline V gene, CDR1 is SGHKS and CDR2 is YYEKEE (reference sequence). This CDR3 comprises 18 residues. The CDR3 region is CASSISGTYRISGNTIYF. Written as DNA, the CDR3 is TGTGCCAGCAGCATATCCGGGACATATAGAATCTCTGGAAACACCATATATTTT.

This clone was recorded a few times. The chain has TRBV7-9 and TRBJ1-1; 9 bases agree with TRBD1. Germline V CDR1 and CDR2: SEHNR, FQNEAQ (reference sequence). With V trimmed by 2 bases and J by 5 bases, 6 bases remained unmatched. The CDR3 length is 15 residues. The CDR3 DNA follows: TGTGCCAGCAGCTTAACAGGGGGCGCGGGAACTGAAGCTTTCTTT. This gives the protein CASSLTGGAGTEAFF.

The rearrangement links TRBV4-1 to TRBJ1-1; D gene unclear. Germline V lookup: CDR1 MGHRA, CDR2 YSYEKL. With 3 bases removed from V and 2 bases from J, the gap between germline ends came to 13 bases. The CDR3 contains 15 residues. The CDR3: CASSHGPGANTEAFF. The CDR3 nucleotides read TGCGCCAGCAGCCATGGACCGGGAGCCAACACTGAAGCTTTCTTT.

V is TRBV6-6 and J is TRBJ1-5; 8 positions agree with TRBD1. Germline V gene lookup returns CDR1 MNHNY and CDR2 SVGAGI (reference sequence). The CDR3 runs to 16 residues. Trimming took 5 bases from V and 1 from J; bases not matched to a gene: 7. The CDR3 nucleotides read TGTGCCAGCAGTCGTACAGGGGGACGGAGCAATCAGCCCCAGCATTTT. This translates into CASSRTGGRSNQPQHF.

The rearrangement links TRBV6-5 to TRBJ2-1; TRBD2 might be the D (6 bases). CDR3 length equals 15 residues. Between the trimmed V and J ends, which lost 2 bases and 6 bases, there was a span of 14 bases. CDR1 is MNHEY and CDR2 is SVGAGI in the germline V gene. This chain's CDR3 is CASSYRTTRGNEQFF. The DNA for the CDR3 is TGTGCCAGCAGTTACCGCACAACGCGGGGCAATGAGCAGTTCTTC.

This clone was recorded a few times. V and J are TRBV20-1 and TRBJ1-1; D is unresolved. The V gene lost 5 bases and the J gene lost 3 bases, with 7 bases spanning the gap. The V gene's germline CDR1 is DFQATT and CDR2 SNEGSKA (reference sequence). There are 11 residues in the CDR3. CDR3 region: CSASPYTEAFF. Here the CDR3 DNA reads TGCAGTGCTTCCCCATACACTGAAGCTTTCTTT.

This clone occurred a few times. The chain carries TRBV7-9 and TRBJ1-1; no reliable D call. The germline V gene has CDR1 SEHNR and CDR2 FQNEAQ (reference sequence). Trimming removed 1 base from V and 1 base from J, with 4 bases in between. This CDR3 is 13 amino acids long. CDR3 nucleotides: TGTGCCAGCAGCTTAGAGGGGAACACTGAAGCTTTCTTT. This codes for CASSLEGNTEAFF.

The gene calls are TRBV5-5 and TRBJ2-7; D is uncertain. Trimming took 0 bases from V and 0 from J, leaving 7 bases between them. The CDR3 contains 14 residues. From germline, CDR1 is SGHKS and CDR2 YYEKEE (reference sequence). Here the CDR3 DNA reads TGTGCCAGCAGCTTGGACGGAAACTCCTACGAGCAGTACTTC. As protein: CASSLDGNSYEQYF.

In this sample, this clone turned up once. The CDR3 spells CASSFAGNTIYF. In DNA form, the CDR3 reads TGTGCCAGCAGCTTTGCTGGAAACACCATATATTTT. The chain joins TRBV7-2 to TRBJ1-3, with D unclear. Per germline, CDR1 SGHTA and CDR2 FQGNSA. Trimming removed 3 bases at V and 2 bases at J, with 2 bases between. CDR3 length: 12 amino acids.

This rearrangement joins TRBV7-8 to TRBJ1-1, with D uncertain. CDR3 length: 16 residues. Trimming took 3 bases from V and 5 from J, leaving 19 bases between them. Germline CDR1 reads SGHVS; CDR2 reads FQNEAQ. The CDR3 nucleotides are TGTGCCAGCAGCTTGCAACCGGGATCCTGGAGGACTGAAGCTTTCTTT. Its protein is CASSLQPGSWRTEAFF.

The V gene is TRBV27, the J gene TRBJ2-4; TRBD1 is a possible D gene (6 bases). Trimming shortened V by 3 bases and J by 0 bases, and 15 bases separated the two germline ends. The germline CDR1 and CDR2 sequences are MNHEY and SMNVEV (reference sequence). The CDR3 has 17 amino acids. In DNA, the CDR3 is TGTGCCAGCAGTTTCGGGACACCTCAACTAGCCAAAAACATTCAGTACTTC. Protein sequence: CASSFGTPQLAKNIQYF.

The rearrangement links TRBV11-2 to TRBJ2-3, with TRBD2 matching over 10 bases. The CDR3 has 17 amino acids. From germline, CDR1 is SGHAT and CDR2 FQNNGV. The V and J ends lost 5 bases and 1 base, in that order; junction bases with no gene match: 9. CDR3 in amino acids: CASSQTTTSGGTDTQYF. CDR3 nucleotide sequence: TGTGCCAGCAGCCAGACCACCACTAGCGGGGGCACAGATACGCAGTATTTT.

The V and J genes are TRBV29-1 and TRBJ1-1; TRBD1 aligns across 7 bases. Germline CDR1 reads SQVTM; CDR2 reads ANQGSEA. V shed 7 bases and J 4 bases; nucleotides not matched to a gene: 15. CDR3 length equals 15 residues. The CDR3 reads CSARHRGLSGTEAFF. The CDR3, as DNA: TGCAGCGCGCGTCACAGGGGCCTTAGCGGCACTGAAGCTTTCTTT.

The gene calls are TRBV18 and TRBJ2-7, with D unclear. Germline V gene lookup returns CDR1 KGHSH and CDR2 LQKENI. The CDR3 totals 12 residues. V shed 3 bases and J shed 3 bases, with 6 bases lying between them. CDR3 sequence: CASSPGDYEQYF. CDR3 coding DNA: TGTGCCAGCTCACCTGGGGACTACGAGCAGTACTTC.

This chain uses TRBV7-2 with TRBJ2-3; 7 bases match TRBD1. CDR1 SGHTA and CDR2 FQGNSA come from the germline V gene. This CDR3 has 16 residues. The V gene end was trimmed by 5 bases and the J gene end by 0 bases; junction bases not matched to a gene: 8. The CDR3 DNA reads TGTGCCAGCAGCCTGAGGACAGGCACAAGCACAGATACGCAGTATTTT. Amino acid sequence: CASSLRTGTSTDTQYF.